This T cell receptor (beta chain) was captured in a study of CXCR4 blockade with PD-1 therapy in pancreatic cancer. The germline gives CDR1 KGHSH, CDR2 LQKENI. This CDR3 spans 17 amino acids. The germline V and J ends were trimmed by 3 bases and 5 bases, with 22 bases remaining between them. Data came from immunoSEQ multiplex PCR; TCRdb stores just in-frame clones and leaves some out. The sample yields approximately 1,200 clones, roughly two fifths seen once. The sequencing sample was made of tumor tissue. The chain carries TRBV18 and TRBJ1-2, with D hard to call. This sequence was found in a human donor with pancreatic ductal adenocarcinoma. This CDR3 reads CASSPYLPQQQLYGYTF. Written as DNA, the CDR3 is TGTGCCAGCTCACCCTACCTTCCACAACAGCAACTGTATGGCTACACCTTC.